The rows below give T cell receptor beta chains drawn from one sample of a study of T cell responses to AZD1222 COVID-19 vaccine. TCRdb keeps only in-frame clones here, not all; method: immunoSEQ multiplex PCR. The profile shows approximately 100,000 clones, 91% of them singletons. The sequences come from peripheral blood, collected on day 0 of AZD1222 vaccination. The receptors originated from an adult in good health. Both conserved end residues are trimmed from each CDR3. Each record gives: V gene, clone size, J gene, CDR3 protein. The size field is filled for only some rows; it gives once, few, many or a size class.

TRBV7-9	-	TRBJ2-6	ASSSDRAGASGANVLT
TRBV4-2	once	TRBJ1-2	ASSQDRSSYGYT
TRBV2	-	TRBJ1-1	ACNRGNTEAF
TRBV10-3	once	TRBJ1-3	AISELGDSGNTIY
TRBV9	once	TRBJ2-3	ASSPQRGTDTQY
TRBV27	-	TRBJ2-7	ASSRDSTYEQY
TRBV4-3	once	TRBJ2-7	ASSLRGVPHEQY
TRBV5-5	-	TRBJ2-5	ASSLFSGEQETQY
TRBV6-7	-	TRBJ1-5	ASSYSDRDGFNQPQH
TRBV5-1	-	TRBJ2-7	ASSTSGSLGGYEQY
TRBV5-4	-	TRBJ2-7	ASSSASGVPYEQY
TRBV28	-	TRBJ2-1	ASSLRPSGMSYNEQF
TRBV9	-	TRBJ1-2	ASSVEDSGDGYT
TRBV3-1/TRBV3-2	-	TRBJ2-1	ASSHGVNEQF
TRBV11-3	-	TRBJ2-1	ASSHPLGTSGSNEQF